The following is a TCR beta chain sequence with its context. The sample comes from a study of blood T cell repertoires in COVID-19. The method was immunoSEQ multiplex PCR; TCRdb's version includes in-frame clones alone and lacks a portion of them. In the table there are under 450,000 clones, roughly 87% of which are singletons. The sequencing sample was made of PBMCs or T cells enriched from blood (not recorded which). The clonotype was recovered from a woman aged 45-59 years who had recovered from COVID-19.

This CDR3 reads CASSLAGLAGVADTQYF. The CDR3, as DNA: TGTGCCAGCAGCTTGGCGGGACTAGCGGGAGTGGCAGATACGCAGTATTTT. The chain employs TRBV5-5 and TRBJ2-3; 14 bases line up with TRBD2. This CDR3 is 17 amino acids long. Germline V gene sequence: CDR1 SGHKS, CDR2 YYEKEE (reference sequence). The V segment lost 0 bases and the J segment 4 bases; nucleotides outside the gene matches: 4.